Described below is a single T cell receptor (beta chain) sequence and its context. Its antigen is not yet known. One end of the junction is discordant with germline, which a read error may explain. Whole blood was collected in K2EDTA tubes by collaborating institutions according to the institutions' own protocols. For TCRbeta analysis, collaborators shipped samples as frozen whole blood, isolated PBMCs, or DNA extracted from either of those sample types. The immunoSEQ Assay, a bias-controlled multiplex PCR, was used to amplify TCRbeta CDR3 regions from genomic DNA. The original methods were these. The number of nucleated cells in each sample was estimated by amplification of reference gene primers within the assay. Sequence reads were collapsed and filtered to measure the absolute abundance of every unique TCRbeta CDR3 rearrangement. Productive Simpson clonality was computed per sample as the square root of Simpson's diversity index over productive rearrangements. Drawn from immuneACCESS, this table holds only the in-frame rearrangements with V and J called that TCRdb kept. Clones are partly lost; checked studies trace under half to an unresolved V gene and leave the rest unexplained. From that table come the V and J calls and clone size; the DNA was used to work out D and trimming. The table for this sample lists around 190,000 clones; more than 70% of them were counted only once. 6.5% to 10% of the sample is held by the ten biggest clonotypes.

The data were obtained in a study of blood T cell repertoires in COVID-19 (dated by TCRdb to 2020 to 2021). General notes on the study: Collaborator samples came from the United States, Italy and Spain and covered acute and convalescent phases of COVID-19. The prospective study material was composed of cDNA or gDNA derived from T cells, B-cell-depleted T cells, or PBMCs. Deeply sampled blood TCRbeta repertoires from subjects exposed to, actively infected with, or recovered from COVID-19 were included in the dataset. The repertoires were released in a freely available public database intended as a resource for research on the immune response to SARS-CoV-2. The samples were drawn from the first 160 participants of the ongoing ImmuneRACE study and from 1,254 subjects provided by 6 global collaborators. A de-identified subject ID, COVID-19 status, age in years and sex were almost always included in the sample metadata. HLA class I and class II types, where available, came from metadata supplied by the sample provider rather than from assay-based typing.

The full study reports these points: Clinical and demographic metadata were provided uncurated, with the amount varying by source and participant.

The receptor was isolated from an older woman with acute or convalescent COVID-19. The sequencing sample was made of peripheral blood.

In nucleotides, the sequence is TGTGCCAGCAATCCGGTGGTGGGGAGGACAGGGAACTTC. This is translated as CASNPVVGRTGNF. Recombination connected TRBV2 to TRBJ1-2, with TRBD1 identical over 8 junction bases. CDR1 and CDR2 were assigned from the germline V gene as SNHLY and FYNNEI. The CDR3 measures 13 amino acids from cysteine to phenylalanine. Kept here is only the CDR3 DNA, which spans 39 bases and is read in frame from base 1.